The rows below give T cell receptor beta chains drawn from one sample of a study of shared clonotypes between healthy human individuals. Sequencing was performed with immunoSEQ multiplex PCR; in TCRdb, only in-frame clones are kept and a portion is missing. The sample consists of about 2,500,000 clones, around 94% of them appearing once. The sample taken for sequencing was naive CD4+ T cells sorted from blood. These receptors originate from a man aged 18 to 35 in good health. Both conserved end residues are part of each CDR3. D genes are given only for firm matches. Expanded clones get a size class; other rows say once, few or many, or leave the size out.

D,size,V,J,DNA,CDR3
TRBD2,.,TRBV5-6,TRBJ2-5,TGTGCCAGCAGCTTCCTACTAGCGGGGGGGAGCCAAGAGACCCAGTACTTC,CASSFLLAGGSQETQYF
.,.,TRBV6-5,TRBJ2-7,TGTGCCAGCAGTTACTCGTATGATAGCTCCTACGAGCAGTACTTC,CASSYSYDSSYEQYF
TRBD1,.,TRBV7-9,TRBJ1-2,TGTGCCAGCAGCCCGGGACAGGGGGCTAGCGGCTACACCTTC,CASSPGQGASGYTF
.,once,TRBV27,TRBJ2-1,TGTGCCAGCGGAGGGGGGGGCAAGTTCTTC,CASGGGGKFF
.,.,TRBV5-1,TRBJ2-3,TGCGCCAGCAGCTCTGACTCGTATTACACAGATACGCAGTATTTT,CASSSDSYYTDTQYF
.,few,TRBV7-9,TRBJ1-5,TGTGCCAGCAGCTTAGCGGGGTATCAGCCCCAGCATTTT,CASSLAGYQPQHF
TRBD1,.,TRBV2,TRBJ2-7,TGTGCCAGCAGTCCTAGGCCGGGACAGGGGAGATACGAGCAGTACTTC,CASSPRPGQGRYEQYF
TRBD2,.,TRBV7-2,TRBJ2-7,TGTGCCAGCAGCCGACTTGCGGGGGGGGCCTACGAGCAGTACTTC,CASSRLAGGAYEQYF
.,.,TRBV19,TRBJ2-3,TGTGCCAGTAGTACCCGTCGTGGGGCGAAATCCACAGATACGCAGTATTTT,CASSTRRGAKSTDTQYF
.,.,TRBV6-1,TRBJ2-4,TGTGCCAGCCTCAGGGGATTGGAGGAAAACATTCAGTACTTC,CASLRGLEENIQYF
.,few,TRBV5-6,TRBJ1-4,TGTGCCAGCAGCCTAGGGATGGGGGCAAAACTGTTTTTT,CASSLGMGAKLFF
.,once,TRBV5-8,TRBJ2-4,TGTGCCAGCAGCTTGGGCCTATCGACAGGGAGGTTGGACATTCAGTACTTC,CASSLGLSTGRLDIQYF
.,.,TRBV2,TRBJ2-5,TGTGCCAGCCTTGGCCCGGGGTACCAAGAGACCCAGTACTTC,CASLGPGYQETQYF
.,.,TRBV5-1,TRBJ2-1,TGCGCCAGCAGCTTTTCGGGAGACTCCTACAATGAGCAGTTCTTC,CASSFSGDSYNEQFF
TRBD2,.,TRBV5-1,TRBJ2-5,TGCGCCAGCAGATCAGTAATAGCGGGGCCTCAAGAGACCCAGTACTTC,CASRSVIAGPQETQYF
TRBD1,.,TRBV6-5,TRBJ1-5,TGTGCCAGCAGCCCGGACAGGGAGTATCAGCCCCAGCATTTT,CASSPDREYQPQHF
TRBD1,.,TRBV19,TRBJ2-7,TGTGCCAGTACCTTTGGACAGGGTGGGTCCTACGAGCAGTACTTC,CASTFGQGGSYEQYF
.,.,TRBV6-1,TRBJ1-2,TGTGCCAGCAGTGGGGGGTCGGCAGGCATGTTAGGCTACACCTTC,CASSGGSAGMLGYTF
TRBD1,.,TRBV28,TRBJ2-7,TGTGCCAGCAGTTTGAGGACAGGGGTGGGGGAGCAGTACTTC,CASSLRTGVGEQYF
.,.,TRBV29-1,TRBJ2-6,TGCAGCGTTGACCGGGGCTCTGGGGCCAACGTCCTGACTTTC,CSVDRGSGANVLTF
.,.,TRBV10-3,TRBJ1-3,TGTGCCATCAGCGACTCGACGACAGGATCTGGAAACACCATATATTTT,CAISDSTTGSGNTIYF
TRBD2,.,TRBV7-6,TRBJ2-3,TGTGCCAGCAGCTTCGGGCTAGCGGACACAGATACGCAGTATTTT,CASSFGLADTDTQYF
TRBD1,.,TRBV6-5,TRBJ2-7,TGTGCCAGCAGTTACAGGGACAGGGGGCTGTACGAGCAGTACTTC,CASSYRDRGLYEQYF
TRBD1,.,TRBV6-5,TRBJ1-2,TGTGCCAGCAGTTACTCGGCAGGGGGCACTAATGGCTACACCTTC,CASSYSAGGTNGYTF
TRBD1,.,TRBV7-2,TRBJ2-7,TGTGCCAGCAGCCAGGCCGGGACAGGGGGCTTATACGAGCAGTACTTC,CASSQAGTGGLYEQYF
TRBD1,.,TRBV6-6,TRBJ2-7,TGTGCCAGCAGTTACTCTGGACAGGGGTTCTACGAGCAGTACTTC,CASSYSGQGFYEQYF
TRBD2,.,TRBV5-1,TRBJ2-5,TGCGCCAGCAGCTGGGGAAGGACTAGCGGGGGGCAAGAGACCCAGTACTTC,CASSWGRTSGGQETQYF
.,.,TRBV11-2,TRBJ1-2,TGTGCCAGCAGCGCAGGGTTAGCTAACTATGGCTACACCTTC,CASSAGLANYGYTF
.,.,TRBV5-5,TRBJ2-7,TGTGCCAGCAGCTTGTGGTCCAGTCTTGAGCAGTACTTC,CASSLWSSLEQYF
TRBD1,.,TRBV7-9,TRBJ1-4,TGTGCCAGCAGCCCGGGACAGGGGAACGAAAAACTGTTTTTT,CASSPGQGNEKLFF
TRBD1,.,TRBV6-5,TRBJ1-6,TGTGCCAGCAGTTACTCAGGCTTGACAGGGACTTCACCCCTCCACTTT,CASSYSGLTGTSPLHF
.,few,TRBV6-1,TRBJ1-1,TGTGCCAGCAGGGGCTCACAAAACACTGAAGCTTTCTTT,CASRGSQNTEAFF
.,.,TRBV7-9,TRBJ1-3,TGTGCCAGCAGCTTAAGGGGAGCCTCTGGAAACACCATATATTTT,CASSLRGASGNTIYF
.,.,TRBV5-1,TRBJ2-2,TGCGCCAGCAGTCGGGACTTCCTGAACACCGGGGAGCTGTTTTTT,CASSRDFLNTGELFF
.,.,TRBV7-2,TRBJ2-3,TGTGCCAGCAGCCCTTACGGGAGCACAGATACGCAGTATTTT,CASSPYGSTDTQYF
.,.,TRBV5-1,TRBJ2-7,TGCGCCAGCAGAAATTATTACGAGCAGTACTTC,CASRNYYEQYF
.,.,TRBV28,TRBJ1-5,TGTGCCAGCAGCTTGGGGGGGTATAGCAATCAGCCCCAGCATTTT,CASSLGGYSNQPQHF
.,once,TRBV5-5,TRBJ1-6,TGTGCCAGCAGCTTGGACAGTTTAGCTTTACCCCTCCACTTT,CASSLDSLALPLHF
TRBD2,once,TRBV10-3,TRBJ2-1,TGTGCCATATCCGGGACTACTGATATCATCGGGCAGTTCTTC,CAISGTTDIIGQFF
TRBD2,.,TRBV4-1,TRBJ2-7,TGCGCCAGCAGCCAAGTTGGGGAGGGGAGCTACTCCTACGAGCAGTACTTC,CASSQVGEGSYSYEQYF
.,few,TRBV9,TRBJ1-2,TGTGCCAGCAGCGTAGGGGGCGGTGACTATGGCTACACCTTC,CASSVGGGDYGYTF
.,.,TRBV7-8,TRBJ1-1,TGTGCCAGCAGCTTTATCCCCCAGATCGGTACTGAAGCTTTCTTT,CASSFIPQIGTEAFF
.,.,TRBV6-5,TRBJ2-4,TGTGCCAGCAGTTACTCCTCGGGGCTCAACATTCAGTACTTC,CASSYSSGLNIQYF
.,.,TRBV18,TRBJ1-3,TGTGCCAGCTCACCCGGGGGGAACGGAAACACCATATATTTT,CASSPGGNGNTIYF
.,once,TRBV7-2,TRBJ2-1,TGTGCCAGCAGCGGGTCCTACAATGAGCAGTTCTTC,CASSGSYNEQFF
TRBD1,.,TRBV7-2,TRBJ1-5,TGTGCCAGCAGCTTAGATAGGGGGCGCTTTCTAGGCAATCAGCCCCAGCATTTT,CASSLDRGRFLGNQPQHF
TRBD2,.,TRBV28,TRBJ2-7,TGTGCCAGCAGTTCTACTAGCGGGGCCTCCTACGAGCAGTACTTC,CASSSTSGASYEQYF
.,.,TRBV21-1,TRBJ2-4,TGTGCCGTCTTAGACTCCTCGGCAGCCAAAAACATTCAGTACTTC,CAVLDSSAAKNIQYF
.,once,TRBV2,TRBJ2-3,TGTGCCAGCAGTCCCCTGGATACGCAGTATTTT,CASSPLDTQYF
.,once,TRBV11-1,TRBJ1-5,TGTGCCAGCAGCTTAGACGGCAGCAATCAGCCCCAGCATTTT,CASSLDGSNQPQHF
.,.,TRBV30,TRBJ2-7,TGTGCCTGGAGTGGGAACTTGGCCTACGAGCAGTACTTC,CAWSGNLAYEQYF
TRBD2,.,TRBV27,TRBJ2-1,TGTGCCAGCACCCCTGGGAGCGGGGGGGCCTGGTACAATGAGCAGTTCTTC,CASTPGSGGAWYNEQFF
TRBD1,.,TRBV10-3,TRBJ2-1,TGTGCCATCAGTGAAGGGCAGGGGGCTTACAATGAGCAGTTCTTC,CAISEGQGAYNEQFF